Reported below is one TCR beta chain. Its antigen has not been determined. No base quality information exists; no much larger clone differs at one position. Collaborating institutions collected whole blood in K2EDTA tubes following their own protocols. For TCRbeta analysis, collaborator samples were shipped as frozen whole blood, as isolated PBMCs, or as DNA extracted from either sample type. TCRbeta CDR3 regions were amplified from genomic DNA by means of the immunoSEQ Assay, a bias-controlled multiplex PCR. For the original study's pipeline: The number of nucleated cells in each sample was estimated by amplification of reference gene primers within the assay. To quantify the absolute abundance of each unique TCRbeta CDR3 rearrangement, sequence reads were collapsed and filtered. For each sample, productive Simpson clonality was calculated as the square root of Simpson's diversity index over productive rearrangements. TCRdb stores this immuneACCESS table with in-frame sequences only. Part of the clones is absent; in the studies checked, under half of the shortfall reflects unresolved V genes, and no reason is known for the rest. The V and J calls and the clone size are those of that table, but D and trimming were determined from the DNA. Within this sample are over 60,000 clones, with around 80% of them counted one time only. Roughly 8.3% of the sample belongs to the ten largest clones.

Trimming removed 5 bases from V and 4 bases from J; the gene matches leave 9 bases unexplained. CDR1 SGHTA and CDR2 FQGNSA were looked up in the germline V gene. The CDR3 contains 15 residues, cysteine and phenylalanine counted. Of all the DNA, just the CDR3 is kept, 45 bases in frame from base 1. This sample was taken from a study of blood T cell repertoires in COVID-19 (dated by TCRdb to the early 2020s). Turning to the overall study: Samples from collaborators originated in the United States, Italy and Spain and spanned both the acute and convalescent phases of COVID-19. The prospective study material was composed of cDNA or gDNA derived from T cells, B-cell-depleted T cells, or PBMCs. Nearly every sample came with metadata listing a de-identified subject ID, COVID-19 status, age in years and sex. The repertoires were made available in a free public database intended to serve as a resource for research on the immune response to SARS-CoV-2. The samples were drawn from two sources: the first 160 participants of the ongoing ImmuneRACE study, and fewer than 1,500 subjects contributed by 6 global collaborators. The dataset comprised deeply sampled blood TCRbeta repertoires from subjects exposed to, actively infected with, or recovered from COVID-19. Where available, HLA class I and class II types were obtained from metadata supplied by the sample provider rather than from assay-based typing.

What the study reported, not specific to this receptor: How much clinical and demographic metadata was included differed by source and by participant, and the metadata was provided uncurated.

This receptor was identified in a human donor in a cohort sampled during active COVID-19. The sample was peripheral blood. Recombination joined TRBV7-2 with TRBJ2-5; 8 bases in the middle match TRBD2. The CDR3 sequence is CASSPMTSVGETQYF. The DNA sequence follows: TGTGCCAGCAGCCCGATGACTAGCGTAGGAGAGACCCAGTACTTC.